This T cell receptor beta chain was found in a study of blood T cell repertoires in COVID-19. Study summary: The analysed material was cDNA or gDNA that came from T cells, B-cell-depleted T cells, or PBMCs.

Unmatched junction bases numbered 7, after V lost 9 bases and J lost 3 bases. This CDR3 spans 13 amino acids. Participant age was roughly 18 to 90 years, and participants resided in about 25 US areas. Cohort 3 recovered donors had two negative PCRs, clearance, or symptom resolution. As originally analysed: Amplified reference gene primers provided the basis for estimating nucleated cell counts. Profiled with immunoSEQ multiplex PCR; TCRdb holds only in-frame clones, not every one. V and J calls and clone size are given by that table; D and trimming were obtained from the DNA. Of about 370,000 clones in the sample, more than 80% were seen once.

Specimen: PBMCs or T cells enriched from blood (not recorded which). This TCR was recovered from a man aged 18 to 35 who had recovered from COVID-19. The rearrangement joins TRBV12-3 or TRBV12-4 to TRBJ2-7; 8 nucleotides agree with TRBD2. The CDR3 region is CASGGGGFYEQYF. In DNA, the CDR3 is TGTGCCAGTGGGGGCGGGGGGTTCTACGAGCAGTACTTC.